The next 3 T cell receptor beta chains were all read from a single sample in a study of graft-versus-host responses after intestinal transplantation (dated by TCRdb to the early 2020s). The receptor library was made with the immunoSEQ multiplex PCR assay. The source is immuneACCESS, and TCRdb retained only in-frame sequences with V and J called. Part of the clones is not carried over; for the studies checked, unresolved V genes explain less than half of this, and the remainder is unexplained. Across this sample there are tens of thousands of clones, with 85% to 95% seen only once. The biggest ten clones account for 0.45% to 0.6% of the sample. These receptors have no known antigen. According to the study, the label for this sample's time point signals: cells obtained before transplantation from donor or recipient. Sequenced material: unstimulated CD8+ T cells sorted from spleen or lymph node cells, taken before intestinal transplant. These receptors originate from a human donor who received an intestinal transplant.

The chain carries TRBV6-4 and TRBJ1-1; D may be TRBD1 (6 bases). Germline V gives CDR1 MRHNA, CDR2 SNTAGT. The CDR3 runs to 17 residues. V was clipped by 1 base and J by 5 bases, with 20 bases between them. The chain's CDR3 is CASSDYTGLLKDTEAFF. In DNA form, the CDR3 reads TGTGCCAGCAGTGACTACACAGGGTTGTTGAAGGATACTGAAGCTTTCTTT.

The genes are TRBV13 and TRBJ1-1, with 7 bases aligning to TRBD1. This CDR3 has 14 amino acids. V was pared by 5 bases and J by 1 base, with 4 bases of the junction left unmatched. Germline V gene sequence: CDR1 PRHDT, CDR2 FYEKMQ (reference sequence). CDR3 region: CASSTGTANTEAFF. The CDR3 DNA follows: TGTGCCAGCAGCACCGGGACAGCGAACACTGAAGCTTTCTTT. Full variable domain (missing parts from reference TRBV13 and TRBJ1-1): AAGVIQSPRHLIKEKRETATLKCYPIPRHDTVYWYQQGPGQDPQFLISFYEKMQSDKGSIPDRFSAQQFSDYHSELNMSSLELGDSALYFCASSTGTANTEAFFGQGTRLTVV.

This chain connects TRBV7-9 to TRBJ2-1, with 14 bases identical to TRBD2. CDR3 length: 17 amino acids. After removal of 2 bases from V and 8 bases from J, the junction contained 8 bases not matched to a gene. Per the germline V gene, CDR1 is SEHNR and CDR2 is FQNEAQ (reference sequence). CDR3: CASSLTPGLAGGHEQFF. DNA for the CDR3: TGTGCCAGCAGCTTAACCCCCGGACTAGCGGGAGGCCATGAGCAGTTCTTC.